Presented here are 14 T cell receptor beta chains from one specimen sequenced in a study of early T cells in non-severe SARS-CoV-2 infection (dated by TCRdb to the early 2020s). Libraries were built with 5' RACE. Sequenced using a NextSeq 500. The raw public reads went through TCRdb reprocessing: fastp at Q25, MiXCR clone calling, in-frame beta chains kept. Each entry is one CDR3 protein sequence, shown with its most common DNA and genes. Here the sample has tens of thousands of distinct CDR3 sequences; about 5.8% occur a single time. Together, the top ten hold 5.9% of the sample. The sequenced sample was whole blood. Receptors were obtained from an adult who was a healthcare worker with PCR-confirmed SARS-CoV-2 infection or an uninfected control (not recorded which).

This clonotype showed up many times. The gene calls are TRBV27 and TRBJ2-7; the D gene could be TRBD1 or TRBD2 (5 bases each). The CDR3 has 14 residues. Germline V lookup: CDR1 MNHEY, CDR2 SMNVEV (reference sequence). V was cut by 2 bases and J by 3 bases, with 11 bases left in between. The CDR3 DNA is TGTGCCAGCAGTTTAAGGGGACGGGACTACGAGCAGTACTTC. Translating gives CASSLRGRDYEQYF.

This clonotype was seen ten or more times. This chain links TRBV7-2 with TRBJ2-2; 11 bases match TRBD2. After removal of 3 bases from V and 6 bases from J, the junction contained 3 bases not matched to a gene. The CDR3 is 15 residues long. CDR1 is SGHTA, CDR2 FQGNSA, per germline. CDR3 protein: CASSLGLAVAGELFF. The DNA for the CDR3 is TGTGCCAGCAGCTTGGGACTAGCGGTCGCCGGGGAGCTGTTTTTT.

This clonotype was counted many times. This chain links TRBV6-5 with TRBJ2-7; the D gene is possibly TRBD1 (5 bases). The CDR3 is 14 amino acids. Germline V gives CDR1 MNHEY, CDR2 SVGAGI. Deletions cut 1 base from V and 5 bases from J, with 12 bases between. The CDR3 DNA reads TGTGCCAGCAGTTACTGGTCAGGGTTTAACGAGCAGTACTTC. This encodes CASSYWSGFNEQYF.

This clonotype occurred a few times. The genes are TRBV9 and TRBJ2-2; 12 bases line up with TRBD1. The CDR3 is made up of 17 amino acids. The trim removed 0 bases at V and 5 bases at J, leaving 5 bases unmatched. The V gene's germline CDR1 is SGDLS and CDR2 YYNGEE. CDR3 loop: CASSVAGQGALTGELFF. The CDR3, as DNA: TGTGCCAGCAGCGTAGCGGGACAGGGGGCCTTGACCGGGGAGCTGTTTTTT.

This clonotype was observed a handful of times. The rearrangement links TRBV27 to TRBJ2-7, with TRBD1 identical over 10 bases. CDR1 is MNHEY and CDR2 is SMNVEV in the germline V gene (reference sequence). J lost 3 bases, V lost 5 bases, and 4 bases had no gene match. The CDR3 contains 14 residues. The CDR3 coding sequence is TGTGCCAGCAGTGACCGGACAGGGGGCTACGAGCAGTACTTC. Amino acids: CASSDRTGGYEQYF.

The chain recombines TRBV7-2 with TRBJ2-1; D is perhaps TRBD1 or TRBD2 (5 bases each). Germline CDR1 reads SGHTA; CDR2 reads FQGNSA. The CDR3 runs 12 residues. V was shortened by 4 bases and J by 15 bases, with 16 bases between the two germline ends. As DNA, the CDR3 is TGTGCCAGCAGCTCCACAACGGGGCTCCCGTTCTTC. It yields the protein CASSSTTGLPFF. Filled out from reference TRBV7-2 and TRBJ2-1, the complete variable domain reads GAGVSQSPSNKVTEKGKDVELRCDPISGHTALYWYRQSLGQGLEFLIYFQGNSAPDKSGLPSDRFSAERTGGSVSTLTIQRTQQEDSAVYLCASSSTTGLPFFGPGTRLTVL.

The chain carries TRBV7-8 and TRBJ2-1; D may be TRBD2 (5 bases). Per the germline V gene, CDR1 is SGHVS and CDR2 is FQNEAQ. This CDR3 comprises 13 residues. Deletions cut 5 bases from V and 7 bases from J, with 12 bases between. This chain's CDR3 is CASSLVGENEQFF. In DNA form, the CDR3 reads TGTGCCAGCAGCCTAGTGGGAGAGAATGAGCAGTTCTTC.

This clonotype appeared a few times. The chain employs TRBV20-1 and TRBJ1-1; D remains ambiguous. V was cut by 3 bases and J by 0 bases, with 5 bases left in between. The germline gives CDR1 DFQATT, CDR2 SNEGSKA (reference sequence). The CDR3 length is 12 residues. CDR3 coding DNA: TGCAGTGCTAGGTGGCTGAACACTGAAGCTTTCTTT. Its protein is CSARWLNTEAFF.

The sample holds a few counts of this clonotype. V and J are TRBV7-2 and TRBJ2-1, with 9 bases identical to TRBD1. CDR3 length: 13 amino acids. CDR1 and CDR2 (germline): SGHTA, FQGNSA. The V gene end was trimmed by 5 bases and the J gene end by 10 bases; junction bases not matched to a gene: 6. The CDR3, as DNA: TGTGCCAGCAGCCCGGGACAGGGCTACGAGCAGTTCTTC. Its translation is CASSPGQGYEQFF. The full variable domain, its missing parts supplied by reference TRBV7-2 and TRBJ2-1, is GAGVSQSPSNKVTEKGKDVELRCDPISGHTALYWYRQSLGQGLEFLIYFQGNSAPDKSGLPSDRFSAERTGGSVSTLTIQRTQQEDSAVYLCASSPGQGYEQFFGPGTRLTVL.

The rearrangement links TRBV20-1 to TRBJ2-4, with D perhaps assigned TRBD1 or TRBD2 (5 bases each). This CDR3 is 12 amino acids long. Germline loops: CDR1 DFQATT, CDR2 SNEGSKA (reference sequence). V gave up 8 bases and J gave up 3 bases, with 11 bases separating them. Written as DNA, the CDR3 is TGCAGTTTGGGGGACGACAAAAACATTCAGTACTTC. It translates to CSLGDDKNIQYF.

This clonotype was detected only a few times. The V gene is TRBV11-2, the J gene TRBJ1-6, with D uncertain. V lost 6 bases to trimming and J lost 5 bases, with 11 bases between them. The CDR3 runs to 14 residues. Germline CDR1 reads SGHAT; CDR2 reads FQNNGV. In DNA, the CDR3 is TGTGCCAGCAGTCAACAGCTACATAATTCACCCCTCCACTTT. This codes for CASSQQLHNSPLHF.

In this sample, this clonotype turned up many times. The V gene is TRBV9, the J gene TRBJ2-7, with 7 bases that match TRBD1. V shed 4 bases and J 6 bases; nucleotides not matched to a gene: 4. The CDR3 covers 12 residues. The germline gives CDR1 SGDLS, CDR2 YYNGEE. CDR3 sequence reads: CASSPTGSEQYF. Here the CDR3 DNA reads TGTGCCAGCAGCCCGACAGGGAGCGAGCAGTACTTC.

In its sample, this clonotype is medium-sized. The J gene is TRBJ1-1, the V gene TRBV5-1; the D is unclear. The V end was cut by 5 bases, the J end by 3 bases, with 11 bases between. The germline CDR1 and CDR2 sequences are SGHRS and YFSETQ. The CDR3 is made up of 13 amino acids. The CDR3 DNA reads as TGCGCCAGCAGGGGCCCCCCAGACACTGAAGCTTTCTTT. Its protein product is CASRGPPDTEAFF.

In this sample, this clonotype turned up a few times. The chain uses TRBV12-3 or TRBV12-4 and TRBJ2-3, with 12 bases aligning to TRBD2. The trim removed 2 bases at V and 1 base at J, leaving 16 bases unmatched. This CDR3 contains 21 residues. The CDR3 DNA sequence: TGTGCCAGCAGTTTAAGCCTAGCGGGAGGGCCAGAGGGTGATCGCACAGATACGCAGTATTTT. It codes for CASSLSLAGGPEGDRTDTQYF.